This T cell receptor beta chain appears in the sequencing data of a study of breast tumors, draining lymph nodes, adjacent tissues. Study results and caveats: That most tumor T cells come from lymph nodes remained unproven. Tumor repertoires ranked between lymph nodes and nontumor tissue in diversity, with V and J gene preferences. Data fit most tumor T cells coming from lymph node, expanding in tumor.

Of note for this clonotype: Its antigen is not identified. A much larger clonotype is one base distant, so this may be a read error.

Axillary draining lymph nodes of breast cancer patients supplied the node samples. TCRdb itself ran the multiplex PCR reads through MiXCR, one entry per CDR3 protein. Among 250,000 or so distinct CDR3 sequences listed, about 33% were seen once. There are 10 residues in the CDR3. CDR1 is DFQATT and CDR2 is SNEGSKA in the germline V gene (reference sequence). Sequenced material: axillary lymph node tissue. The origin of this receptor is a female donor with breast cancer. Some clones in this sample may be carry-over from other donors' samples. The chain is built from TRBV20-1 and TRBJ1-4; D gene uncertain. The CDR3 region is CSASGEKLLF. For the CDR3, the DNA is TGCAGTGCTAGTGGGGAAAAACTGCTTTTT.